A single sample gave rise to the 21 T cell receptor beta chains below, sequenced in a study of blood T cell repertoires in COVID-19. TCRdb's copy holds only in-frame clones and misses some; the assay was immunoSEQ multiplex PCR. Of some 70,000 clones listed, approximately 89% are singletons. The sequencing input was peripheral blood. These receptor sequences come from a woman in her seventies with acute or convalescent COVID-19.

Only one count was recorded for this clone. The chain carries TRBV3-1 (or the pseudogene TRBV3-2) and TRBJ1-1; D gene uncertain. Germline V gene lookup returns CDR1 LGHDT and CDR2 YNNKEL (reference sequence). V lost 1 base to trimming and J lost 2 bases, with 8 bases between them. The CDR3 extends over 14 amino acids. CDR3 residues: CASSQVAGNTEAFF. CDR3 in DNA: TGTGCCAGCAGCCAAGTAGCCGGAAACACTGAAGCTTTCTTT.

This clone was seen only once. Here the CDR3 DNA reads TGCGCCAGCAGCTTGGTGGGGGGAGAAGAGACCCAGTACTTC. This gives the protein CASSLVGGEETQYF. J is TRBJ2-5 and V is TRBV5-1; D perhaps matches TRBD2 (6 bases). The germline CDR1 and CDR2 sequences are SGHRS and YFSETQ. V was pared by 0 bases and J by 3 bases, with 9 bases between. There are 14 residues in the CDR3.

The chain combines TRBV15 with TRBJ2-5; maybe TRBD1 (6 bases). The ends were cut back, 4 bases at V and 2 bases at J, with 14 bases in the middle. Germline CDR1 is LNHNV and CDR2 is YYDKDF (reference sequence). The CDR3 consists of 15 residues. CDR3 sequence reads: CATSKRQAVQETQYF. As DNA, the CDR3 is TGTGCCACCAGCAAGCGACAGGCGGTTCAAGAGACCCAGTACTTC. Based on the CDR3 plus reference TRBV15 and TRBJ2-5, the full variable domain is DAMVIQNPRYQVTQFGKPVTLSCSQTLNHNVMYWYQQKSSQAPKLLFHYYDKDFNNEADTPDNFQSRRPNTSFCFLDIRSPGLGDTAMYLCATSKRQAVQETQYFGPGTRLLVL.

The V and J genes are TRBV18 and TRBJ1-2; maybe TRBD1 (5 bases). This CDR3 has 18 residues. With 1 base removed from V and 0 bases from J, the gap between germline ends came to 18 bases. Germline V gene lookup returns CDR1 KGHSH and CDR2 LQKENI. CDR3 DNA sequence: TGTGCCAGCTCACCACTGGACCCTGCGGGGCTCACTAACTATGGCTACACCTTC. Protein: CASSPLDPAGLTNYGYTF.

The chain employs TRBV5-1 and TRBJ1-1; D is ambiguous. The V gene lost 0 bases and the J gene lost 4 bases, with 10 bases spanning the gap. CDR1 is SGHRS, CDR2 YFSETQ, per germline. The CDR3 consists of 14 residues. CDR3 coding DNA: TGCGCCAGCAGCTTGGCCCCGGGATCCACTGAAGCTTTCTTT. Residues: CASSLAPGSTEAFF.

V and J are TRBV28 and TRBJ1-2, with TRBD1 matching 11 bases. The CDR3 contains 15 residues. Trimming took 5 bases from V and 8 from J; bases not matched to a gene: 10. Germline V CDR1 and CDR2: MDHEN, SYDVKM. The DNA for the CDR3 is TGTGCCAGCAGTATCACCGGACAGGGGGCGCGCGGCTACACCTTC. It translates to CASSITGQGARGYTF.

The chain carries TRBV6-5 and TRBJ1-5, with a possible D match to TRBD1 (5 bases). The length of the CDR3 is 13 residues. CDR1 and CDR2 from the germline V gene are MNHEY and SVGAGI. Trimming removed 6 bases from V and 3 bases from J, with 9 bases in between. The CDR3 region is CASRRGINQPQHF. CDR3 nucleotide sequence: TGTGCCAGCAGAAGGGGTATCAATCAGCCCCAGCATTTT.

The V gene is TRBV5-1, the J gene TRBJ2-1; 11 positions match TRBD2. CDR1 SGHRS and CDR2 YFSETQ come from the germline V gene. CDR3 length: 17 residues. Trimming took 3 bases from V and 5 from J; bases not matched to a gene: 10. The CDR3 region is CASSSPVAGGMNNEQFF. In nucleotides, the CDR3 is TGCGCCAGCAGCTCGCCCGTAGCGGGAGGGATGAACAATGAGCAGTTCTTC.

The V call is TRBV2, the J call TRBJ1-1, with D uncertain. CDR1 and CDR2 (germline): SNHLY, FYNNEI. V was cut by 7 bases and J by 0 bases, with 12 bases left in between. The CDR3 covers 14 residues. The CDR3 coding sequence is TGTGCCAGCACGGCGGATAGCCTGAACACTGAAGCTTTCTTT. Its translation is CASTADSLNTEAFF.

The rearrangement joins TRBV5-6 to TRBJ2-7, with 7 bases identical to TRBD2. Germline V lookup: CDR1 SGHDT, CDR2 YYEEEE. V was clipped by 0 bases and J by 3 bases; unmatched bases: 6. This CDR3 comprises 15 residues. CDR3 protein: CASSLVSRGVYEQYF. Written as DNA, the CDR3 is TGTGCCAGCAGCTTGGTATCCCGGGGGGTCTACGAGCAGTACTTC.

The chain carries TRBV28 and TRBJ2-7, with D perhaps TRBD2 (6 bases). V lost 8 bases, J lost 3 bases, and 8 bases lay in between. Germline V gene data show CDR1 as MDHEN and CDR2 as SYDVKM. The CDR3 has 11 residues. The CDR3 nucleotides are TGTGCCAGCGGGACTTACTACGAGCAGTACTTC. Residues: CASGTYYEQYF.

This clone was detected only a few times. The chain has TRBV6-1 and TRBJ1-5, with 8 bases matching TRBD1. This CDR3 comprises 16 residues. The germline CDR1 and CDR2 sequences are MNHNS and SASEGT. Trimming at V came to 0 bases and at J to 6 bases, leaving 7 bases not matched to a gene. The CDR3 reads CASSEALRTGSQPQHF. DNA for the CDR3: TGTGCCAGCAGTGAAGCTCTTAGGACAGGGAGTCAGCCCCAGCATTTT.

V and J are TRBV19 and TRBJ1-1; D gene unclear. This CDR3 is 13 amino acids long. V was trimmed by 3 bases and J by 5 bases, leaving 10 bases between them. Germline V gene sequence: CDR1 LNHDA, CDR2 SQIVND (reference sequence). CDR3: CASSIRERTEAFF. CDR3 bases: TGTGCCAGTAGTATTCGGGAGAGGACTGAAGCTTTCTTT.

The DNA of the CDR3 is TGCGCCAGCAGCCAAGCCTTGGGACAGCTGTTTTTT. This encodes CASSQALGQLFF. The genes are TRBV4-1 and TRBJ1-4, with TRBD1 matching over 7 bases. The germline CDR1 and CDR2 sequences are MGHRA and YSYEKL. Unmatched junction bases numbered 4, after V lost 1 base and J lost 14 bases. The CDR3 consists of 12 residues.

The chain links TRBV28 to TRBJ1-6; D unresolved. V lost 7 bases and J lost 5, with 6 bases in between. The CDR3 extends over 12 amino acids. The germline V gene encodes CDR1 MDHEN and CDR2 SYDVKM. As DNA, the CDR3 is TGTGCCAGCAATGTTAATAATTCACCCCTCCACTTT. Translation: CASNVNNSPLHF.

This clone was counted a single time. The same CDR3 can be traced to other DNA sequences in this sample. This chain connects TRBV7-2 to TRBJ1-1, with D maybe TRBD1 (6 bases). Germline V CDR1 and CDR2: SGHTA, FQGNSA. This CDR3 is built from 14 residues. V lost 5 bases to trimming and J lost 5 bases, with 15 bases between them. This CDR3 is CASSPGRGGTEAFF. Here the CDR3 DNA reads TGTGCCAGCAGCCCTGGAAGGGGGGGAACTGAAGCTTTCTTT.

This rearrangement joins TRBV5-1 to TRBJ2-5, with 10 bases identical to TRBD2. The germline gives CDR1 SGHRS, CDR2 YFSETQ. The CDR3 sequence is 16 residues long. With V trimmed by 2 bases and J by 5 bases, 9 bases remained unmatched. CDR3 nucleotides: TGCGCCAGCAGCTTCCAACCATTGACTAGCGGGGAGACCCAGTACTTC. It specifies CASSFQPLTSGETQYF. The variable domain in full, with the rest retrieved from reference TRBV5-1 and TRBJ2-5, is KAGVTQTPRYLIKTRGQQVTLSCSPISGHRSVSWYQQTPGQGLQFLFEYFSETQRNKGNFPGRFSGRQFSNSRSEMNVSTLELGDSALYLCASSFQPLTSGETQYFGPGTRLLVL.

The V gene is TRBV18, the J gene TRBJ1-1; unclear D gene. Germline CDR1 is KGHSH and CDR2 is LQKENI. Trimming took off 5 bases at V and 4 bases at J, with 17 bases between the two ends. CDR3 size: 15 residues. The CDR3 DNA reads as TGTGCCAGCTCATCCGGACCCGAGAGCGGCACTGAAGCTTTCTTT. This encodes CASSSGPESGTEAFF.

J is TRBJ2-1 and V is TRBV24-1, with 8 bases aligning to TRBD2. Per germline, CDR1 KGHDR and CDR2 SFDVKD. The CDR3 contains 16 residues. After removal of 4 bases from V and 0 bases from J, the junction contained 4 bases not matched to a gene. For the CDR3, the DNA is TGTGCCACCAGTGACATAGCGGGAAGCTCCTACAATGAGCAGTTCTTC. Translated: CATSDIAGSSYNEQFF.

V is TRBV19 and J is TRBJ2-1; D is unclear. This CDR3 has 15 residues. Germline V gene sequence: CDR1 LNHDA, CDR2 SQIVND (reference sequence). V was cut by 5 bases and J by 6 bases, with 17 bases left in between. In DNA, the CDR3 is TGTGCCAGTAGTTTCCAGCTGAGCTACAGCAATGAGCAGTTCTTC. Translating gives CASSFQLSYSNEQFF.

Comment on this clone: The sample has other DNA sequences that encode this CDR3 too. V is TRBV7-2 and J is TRBJ2-2; D may be TRBD2 (6 bases). Trimming removed 2 bases from V and 7 bases from J, with 11 bases in between. The CDR3 length is 14 residues. Per germline, CDR1 SGHTA and CDR2 FQGNSA. The CDR3 is CASSLQLASGELFF. The CDR3 coding sequence is TGTGCCAGCAGCTTACAACTAGCAAGCGGGGAGCTGTTTTTT. Based on the CDR3 plus reference TRBV7-2 and TRBJ2-2, the full variable domain is GAGVSQSPSNKVTEKGKDVELRCDPISGHTALYWYRQSLGQGLEFLIYFQGNSAPDKSGLPSDRFSAERTGGSVSTLTIQRTQQEDSAVYLCASSLQLASGELFFGEGSRLTVL.